The rows below give T cell receptor beta chains drawn from one sample of a study of regulatory T cells in long-lasting Graves disease. One entry per CDR3 protein results from TCRdb running MiXCR on the multiplex PCR reads. Of about 440,000 distinct CDR3 sequences listed, 16% are singletons. This sample also belongs to another study, concerning T cells in Graves' hyperthyroidism and ophthalmopathy.

The starting material was peripheral blood mononuclear cells (PBMCs), obtained at new diagnosis, from a patient treated with antithyroid drugs. The receptors were gathered from a woman aged 18-35 years with Graves disease. CDR3s include the opening cysteine and the closing phenylalanine or tryptophan. The order of the fields is CDR3 protein, CDR3 DNA, clone size, D gene, J gene, V gene. The D gene is left open where the match is weak. Size is omitted from some rows. Given values are once, few, many or a class for expanded clones.

cdr3_aa: CASSYLGLGEKLFF; cdr3_nt: TGTGCCAGCAGTTACCTAGGGTTGGGGGAAAAACTGTTTTTT; clone_size: many; d_call: .; j_call: TRBJ1-4; v_call: TRBV6-2/TRBV6-3
cdr3_aa: CASSLVEDLKPQHF; cdr3_nt: TGTGCCAGCAGCTTAGTTGAGGATTTGAAGCCCCAGCATTTT; clone_size: few; d_call: .; j_call: TRBJ1-5; v_call: TRBV11-3
cdr3_aa: CSARDYSTTSGAEGAIYEQFF; cdr3_nt: TGCAGTGCTAGAGATTATTCCACAACTAGCGGGGCAGAGGGGGCAATCTATGAGCAGTTCTTC; clone_size: once; d_call: TRBD2; j_call: TRBJ2-1; v_call: TRBV20-1
cdr3_aa: CSARTSGHNEQFF; cdr3_nt: TGCAGTGCACGGACTAGCGGGCACAATGAGCAGTTCTTC; clone_size: .; d_call: TRBD2; j_call: TRBJ2-1; v_call: TRBV20-1
cdr3_aa: CSARAEREYRTDTQYF; cdr3_nt: TGCAGTGCTAGAGCTGAGCGGGAGTACCGCACAGATACGCAGTATTTT; clone_size: .; d_call: TRBD2; j_call: TRBJ2-3; v_call: TRBV20-1
cdr3_aa: CATSNGGSTADTQYF; cdr3_nt: TGTGCCACCAGCAATGGCGGGAGTACGGCAGATACGCAGTATTTT; clone_size: few; d_call: TRBD2; j_call: TRBJ2-3; v_call: TRBV24-1
cdr3_aa: CSAVGDLGQYEQYF; cdr3_nt: TGCAGTGCGGTGGGAGATCTAGGTCAGTACGAGCAGTACTTC; clone_size: many; d_call: .; j_call: TRBJ2-7; v_call: TRBV20-1
cdr3_aa: CASSPQGSKQFF; cdr3_nt: TGTGCCAGCAGTCCTCAGGGCAGTAAGCAGTTCTTC; clone_size: few; d_call: .; j_call: TRBJ2-1; v_call: TRBV6-2/TRBV6-3
cdr3_aa: CASSLGLVRNEQFF; cdr3_nt: TGTGCCAGTAGTCTGGGACTAGTTCGCAATGAGCAGTTCTTC; clone_size: few; d_call: TRBD2; j_call: TRBJ2-1; v_call: TRBV19
cdr3_aa: CASSLVLAGDNEQFF; cdr3_nt: TGTGCCAGCAGTTTAGTACTAGCGGGGGACAATGAGCAGTTCTTC; clone_size: many; d_call: TRBD2; j_call: TRBJ2-1; v_call: TRBV12-3/TRBV12-4
cdr3_aa: CASRLAESYEQYF; cdr3_nt: TGTGCCAGCAGACTAGCTGAGTCCTACGAGCAGTACTTC; clone_size: many; d_call: .; j_call: TRBJ2-7; v_call: TRBV27